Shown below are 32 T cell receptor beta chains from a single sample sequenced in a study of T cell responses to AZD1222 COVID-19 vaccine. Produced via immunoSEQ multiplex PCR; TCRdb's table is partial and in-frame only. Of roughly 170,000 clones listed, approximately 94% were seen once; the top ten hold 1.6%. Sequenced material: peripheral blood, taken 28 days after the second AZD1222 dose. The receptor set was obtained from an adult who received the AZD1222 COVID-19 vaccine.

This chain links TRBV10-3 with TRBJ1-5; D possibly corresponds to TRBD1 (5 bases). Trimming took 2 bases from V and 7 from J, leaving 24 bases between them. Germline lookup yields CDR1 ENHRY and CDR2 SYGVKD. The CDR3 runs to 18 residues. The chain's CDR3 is CAISEIGLYRGAHQPQHF. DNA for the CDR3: TGTGCCATCAGTGAGATAGGTCTTTATAGAGGGGCCCACCAGCCCCAGCATTTT.

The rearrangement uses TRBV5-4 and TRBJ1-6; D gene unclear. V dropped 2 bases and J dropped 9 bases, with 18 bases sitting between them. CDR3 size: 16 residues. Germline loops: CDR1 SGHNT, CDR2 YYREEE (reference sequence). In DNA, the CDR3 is TGTGCCAGCAGCTTTTTCCGCGGCGCGGAGGGTTCACCCCTCCACTTT. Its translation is CASSFFRGAEGSPLHF.

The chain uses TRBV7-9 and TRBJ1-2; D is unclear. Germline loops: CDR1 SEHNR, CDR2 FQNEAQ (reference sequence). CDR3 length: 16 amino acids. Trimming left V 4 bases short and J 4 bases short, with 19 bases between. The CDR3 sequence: CASSSTSRSVVYGYTF. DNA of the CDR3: TGTGCCAGCAGCTCAACGAGTAGAAGCGTGGTCTATGGCTACACCTTC. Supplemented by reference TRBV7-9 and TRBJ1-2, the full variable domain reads DTGVSQNPRHKITKRGQNVTFRCDPISEHNRLYWYRQTLGQGPEFLTYFQNEAQLEKSRLLSDRFSAERPKGSFSTLEIQRTEQGDSAMYLCASSSTSRSVVYGYTFGSGTRLTVV.

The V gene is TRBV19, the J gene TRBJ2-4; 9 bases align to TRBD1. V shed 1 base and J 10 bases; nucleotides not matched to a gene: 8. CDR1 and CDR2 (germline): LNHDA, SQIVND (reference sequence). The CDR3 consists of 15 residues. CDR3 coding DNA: TGTGCCAGTAGTATAGCCCTGGGACAGGGTGTAATTCAGTACTTC. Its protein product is CASSIALGQGVIQYF.

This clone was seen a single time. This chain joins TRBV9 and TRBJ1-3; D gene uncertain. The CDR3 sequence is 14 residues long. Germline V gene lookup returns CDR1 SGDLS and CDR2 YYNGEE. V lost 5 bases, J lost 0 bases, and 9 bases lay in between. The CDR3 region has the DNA TGTGCCAGCAGTACCTTAATCTCTGGAAACACCATATATTTT. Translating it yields CASSTLISGNTIYF.

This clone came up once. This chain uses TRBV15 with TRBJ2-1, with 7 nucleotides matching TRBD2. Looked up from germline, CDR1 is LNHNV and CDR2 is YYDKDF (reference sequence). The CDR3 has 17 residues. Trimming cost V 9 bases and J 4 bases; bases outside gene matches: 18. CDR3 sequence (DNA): TGTGCCACGGCTGGCGGGGGTACCCGGGCAGTGTACAATGAGCAGTTCTTC. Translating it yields CATAGGGTRAVYNEQFF.

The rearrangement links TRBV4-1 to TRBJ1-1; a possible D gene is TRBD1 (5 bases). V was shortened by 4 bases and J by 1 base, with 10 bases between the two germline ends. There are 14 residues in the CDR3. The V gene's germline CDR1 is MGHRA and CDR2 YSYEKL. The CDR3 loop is CASSPGQQNTEAFF. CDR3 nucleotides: TGCGCCAGCAGCCCGGGGCAGCAGAACACTGAAGCTTTCTTT.

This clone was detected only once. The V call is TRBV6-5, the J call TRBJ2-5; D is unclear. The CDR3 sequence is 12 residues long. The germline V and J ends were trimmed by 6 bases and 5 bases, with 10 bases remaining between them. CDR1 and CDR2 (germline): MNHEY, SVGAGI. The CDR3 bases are TGTGCCAGCAGCATGGGGTCGGAGACCCAGTACTTC. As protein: CASSMGSETQYF.

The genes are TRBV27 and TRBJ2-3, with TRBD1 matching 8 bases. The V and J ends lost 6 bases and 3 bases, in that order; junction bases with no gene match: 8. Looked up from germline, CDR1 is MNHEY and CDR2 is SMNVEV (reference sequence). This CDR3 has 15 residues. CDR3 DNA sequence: TGTGCCAGCAGCCTACTCCAGGGGGCAACAGATACGCAGTATTTT. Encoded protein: CASSLLQGATDTQYF.

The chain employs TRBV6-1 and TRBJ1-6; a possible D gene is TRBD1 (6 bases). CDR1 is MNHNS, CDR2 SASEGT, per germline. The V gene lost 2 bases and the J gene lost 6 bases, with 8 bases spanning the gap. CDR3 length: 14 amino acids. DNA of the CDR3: TGTGCCAGCAGTGAAATACAGGGTAATTCACCCCTCCACTTT. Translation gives CASSEIQGNSPLHF.

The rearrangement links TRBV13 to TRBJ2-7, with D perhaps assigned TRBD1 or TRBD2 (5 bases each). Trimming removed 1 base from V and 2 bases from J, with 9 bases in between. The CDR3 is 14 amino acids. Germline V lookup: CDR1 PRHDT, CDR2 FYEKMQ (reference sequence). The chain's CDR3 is CASSLAGPPYEQYF. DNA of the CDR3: TGTGCCAGCAGCTTAGCGGGACCTCCCTACGAGCAGTACTTC. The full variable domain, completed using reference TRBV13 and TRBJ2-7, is AAGVIQSPRHLIKEKRETATLKCYPIPRHDTVYWYQQGPGQDPQFLISFYEKMQSDKGSIPDRFSAQQFSDYHSELNMSSLELGDSALYFCASSLAGPPYEQYFGPGTRLTVT.

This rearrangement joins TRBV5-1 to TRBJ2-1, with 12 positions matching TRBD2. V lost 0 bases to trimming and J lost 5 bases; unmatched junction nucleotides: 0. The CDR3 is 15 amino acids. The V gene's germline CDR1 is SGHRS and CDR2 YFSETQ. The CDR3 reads CASSLGLAGDNEQFF. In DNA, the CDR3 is TGCGCCAGCAGCTTGGGACTAGCGGGGGACAATGAGCAGTTCTTC.

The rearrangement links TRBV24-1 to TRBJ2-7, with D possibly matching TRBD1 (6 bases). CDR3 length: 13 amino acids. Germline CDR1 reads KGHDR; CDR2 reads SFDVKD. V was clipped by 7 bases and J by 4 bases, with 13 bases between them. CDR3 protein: CATSPGQGYEQYF. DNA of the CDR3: TGTGCCACCAGCCCGGGACAAGGATACGAGCAGTACTTC.

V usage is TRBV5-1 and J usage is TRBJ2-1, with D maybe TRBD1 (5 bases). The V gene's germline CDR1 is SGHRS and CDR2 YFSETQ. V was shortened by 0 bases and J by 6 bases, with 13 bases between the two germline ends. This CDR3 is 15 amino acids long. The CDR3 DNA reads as TGCGCCAGCAGCTTGGGAAACGTAGGGGTCAATGAGCAGTTCTTC. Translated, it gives CASSLGNVGVNEQFF.

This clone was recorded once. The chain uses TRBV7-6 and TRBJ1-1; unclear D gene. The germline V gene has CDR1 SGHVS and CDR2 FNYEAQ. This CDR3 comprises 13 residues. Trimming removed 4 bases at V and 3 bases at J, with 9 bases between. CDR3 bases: TGTGCCAGCAGCTCTCCTGGGGACACTGAAGCTTTCTTT. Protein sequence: CASSSPGDTEAFF.

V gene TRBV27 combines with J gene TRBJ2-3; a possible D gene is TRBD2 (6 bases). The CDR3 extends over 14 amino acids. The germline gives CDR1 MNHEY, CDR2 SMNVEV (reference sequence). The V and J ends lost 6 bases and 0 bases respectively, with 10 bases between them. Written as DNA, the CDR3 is TGTGCCAGCAGAAAAGGGACTAGCACAGATACGCAGTATTTT. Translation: CASRKGTSTDTQYF.

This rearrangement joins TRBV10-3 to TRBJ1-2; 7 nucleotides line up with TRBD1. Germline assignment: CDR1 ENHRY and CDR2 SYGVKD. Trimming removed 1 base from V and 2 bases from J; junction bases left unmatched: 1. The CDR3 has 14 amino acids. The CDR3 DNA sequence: TGTGCCATCAGTGAGTGGGGACAGAACTATGGCTACACCTTC. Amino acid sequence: CAISEWGQNYGYTF.

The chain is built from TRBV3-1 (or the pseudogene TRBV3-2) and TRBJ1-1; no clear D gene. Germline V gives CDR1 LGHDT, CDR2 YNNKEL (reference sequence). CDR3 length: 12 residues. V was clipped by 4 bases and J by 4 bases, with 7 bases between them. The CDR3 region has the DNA TGTGCCAGCAGCCGCAACCCCACTGAAGCTTTCTTT. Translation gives CASSRNPTEAFF.

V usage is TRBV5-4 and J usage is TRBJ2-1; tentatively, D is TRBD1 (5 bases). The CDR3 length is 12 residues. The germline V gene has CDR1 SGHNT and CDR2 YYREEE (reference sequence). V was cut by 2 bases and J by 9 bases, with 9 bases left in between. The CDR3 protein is CASSLQDTEQFF. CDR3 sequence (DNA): TGTGCCAGCAGCTTACAGGACACTGAGCAGTTCTTC.

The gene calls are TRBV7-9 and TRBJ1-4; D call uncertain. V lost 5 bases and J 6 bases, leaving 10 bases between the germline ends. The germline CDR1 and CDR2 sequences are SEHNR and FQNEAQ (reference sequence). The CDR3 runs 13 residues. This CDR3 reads CASSPTSDEKLFF. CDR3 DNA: TGTGCCAGCAGCCCGACATCGGATGAAAAACTGTTTTTT.

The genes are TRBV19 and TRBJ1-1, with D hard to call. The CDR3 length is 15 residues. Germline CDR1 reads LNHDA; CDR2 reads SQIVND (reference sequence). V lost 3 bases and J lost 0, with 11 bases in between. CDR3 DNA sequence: TGTGCCAGTAGTATTAGCAGGTCTCTGAACACTGAAGCTTTCTTT. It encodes CASSISRSLNTEAFF.

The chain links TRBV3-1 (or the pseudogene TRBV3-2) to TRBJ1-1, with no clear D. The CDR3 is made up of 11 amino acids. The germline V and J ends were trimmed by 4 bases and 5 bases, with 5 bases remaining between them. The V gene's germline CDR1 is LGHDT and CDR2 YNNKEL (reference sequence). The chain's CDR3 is CASSLRTEAFF. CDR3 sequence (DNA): TGTGCCAGCAGCCTTAGGACTGAAGCTTTCTTT.

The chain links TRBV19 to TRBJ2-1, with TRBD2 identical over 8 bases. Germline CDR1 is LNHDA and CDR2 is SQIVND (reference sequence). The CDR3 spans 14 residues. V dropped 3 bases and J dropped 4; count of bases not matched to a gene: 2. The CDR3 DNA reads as TGTGCCAGTAGTATGCCGGGAGGGTACAATGAGCAGTTCTTC. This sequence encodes CASSMPGGYNEQFF.

CDR3 amino acids: CASSYSHSEAFF. The CDR3 nucleotides read TGTGCCAGCAGTTACTCGCACAGTGAAGCTTTCTTT. The rearrangement joins TRBV6-5 to TRBJ1-1; no clear D gene. CDR3 length equals 12 residues. Germline CDR1 is MNHEY and CDR2 is SVGAGI. Between the trimmed V and J ends, which lost 0 bases and 7 bases, there was a span of 6 bases.

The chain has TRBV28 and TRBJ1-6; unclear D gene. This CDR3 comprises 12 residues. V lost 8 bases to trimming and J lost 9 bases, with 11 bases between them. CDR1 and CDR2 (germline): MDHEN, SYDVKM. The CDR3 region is CASHSLGSPLHF. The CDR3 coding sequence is TGTGCCAGCCATAGTTTAGGTTCACCCCTCCACTTT.

This chain's CDR3 is CASSPVGDAGELFF. The CDR3, as DNA: TGTGCCAGCAGCCCAGTAGGGGACGCCGGGGAGCTGTTTTTT. The chain carries TRBV28 and TRBJ2-2; tentatively, D is TRBD1 or TRBD2 (5 bases each). In germline, CDR1 is MDHEN, CDR2 SYDVKM. The CDR3 spans 14 residues. Trimming removed 6 bases from V and 6 bases from J, with 14 bases in between.

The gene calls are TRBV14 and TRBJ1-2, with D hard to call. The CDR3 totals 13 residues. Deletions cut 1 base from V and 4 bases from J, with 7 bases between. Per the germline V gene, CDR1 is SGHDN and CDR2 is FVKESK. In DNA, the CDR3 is TGTGCCAGCAGCCAAGCAGATTTCTATGGCTACACCTTC. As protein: CASSQADFYGYTF.

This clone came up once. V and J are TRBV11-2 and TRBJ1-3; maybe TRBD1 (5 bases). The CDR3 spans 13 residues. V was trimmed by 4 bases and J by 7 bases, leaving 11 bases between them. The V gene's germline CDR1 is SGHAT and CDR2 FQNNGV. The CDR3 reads CASSSGQRNTIYF. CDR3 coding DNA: TGTGCCAGCAGCTCAGGACAAAGGAACACCATATATTTT.

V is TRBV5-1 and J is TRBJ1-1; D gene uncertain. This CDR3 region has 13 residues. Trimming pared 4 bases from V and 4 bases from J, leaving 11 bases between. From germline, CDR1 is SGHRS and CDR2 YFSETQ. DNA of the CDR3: TGCGCCAGCAGCCCGGAGGTTCTCACTGAAGCTTTCTTT. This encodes CASSPEVLTEAFF.

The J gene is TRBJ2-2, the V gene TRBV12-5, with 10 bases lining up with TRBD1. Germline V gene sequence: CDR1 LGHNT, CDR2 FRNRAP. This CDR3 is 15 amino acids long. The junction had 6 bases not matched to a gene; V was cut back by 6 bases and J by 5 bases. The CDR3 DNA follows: TGTGCTAGTGGCGCCGGGACAGGGGTAACCGGGGAGCTGTTTTTT. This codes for CASGAGTGVTGELFF.

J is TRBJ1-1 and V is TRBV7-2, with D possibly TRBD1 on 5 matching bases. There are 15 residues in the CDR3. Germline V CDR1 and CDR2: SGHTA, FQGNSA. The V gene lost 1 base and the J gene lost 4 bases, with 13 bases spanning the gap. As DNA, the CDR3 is TGTGCCAGCAGCTTAGTTACAGGCGGGACCACTGAAGCTTTCTTT. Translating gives CASSLVTGGTTEAFF.

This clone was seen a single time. CDR3 DNA: TGTGCCTGGAGTGCTGGGACAGGGTGGGGGCAGCCCCAGCATTTT. Residues: CAWSAGTGWGQPQHF. V is TRBV30 and J is TRBJ1-5, with 9 bases fitting TRBD1. This CDR3 has 15 amino acids. Trimming removed 1 base from V and 7 bases from J; junction bases left unmatched: 8. Germline V CDR1 and CDR2: GTSNPN, SVGIG (reference sequence). The variable domain in full, completed from reference TRBV30 and TRBJ1-5, reads SQTIHQWPATLVQPVGSPLSLECTVEGTSNPNLYWYRQAAGRGLQLLFYSVGIGQISSEVPQNLSASRPQDRQFILSSKKLLLSDSGFYLCAWSAGTGWGQPQHFGDGTRLSIL.